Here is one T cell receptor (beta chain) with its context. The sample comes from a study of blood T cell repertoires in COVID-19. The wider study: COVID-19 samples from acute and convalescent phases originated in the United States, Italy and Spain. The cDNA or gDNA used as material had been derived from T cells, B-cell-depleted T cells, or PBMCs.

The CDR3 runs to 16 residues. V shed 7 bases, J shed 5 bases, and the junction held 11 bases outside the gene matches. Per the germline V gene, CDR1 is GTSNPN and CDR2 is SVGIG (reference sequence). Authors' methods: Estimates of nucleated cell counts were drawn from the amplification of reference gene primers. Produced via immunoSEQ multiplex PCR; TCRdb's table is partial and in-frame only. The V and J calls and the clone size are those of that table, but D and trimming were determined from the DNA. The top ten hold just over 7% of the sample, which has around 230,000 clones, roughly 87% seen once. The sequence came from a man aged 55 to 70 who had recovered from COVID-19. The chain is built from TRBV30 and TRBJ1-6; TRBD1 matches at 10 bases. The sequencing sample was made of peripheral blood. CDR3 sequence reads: CALRGIGQGDNSPLHF. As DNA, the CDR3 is TGTGCCTTAAGAGGGATCGGACAGGGGGATAATTCACCCCTCCACTTT.